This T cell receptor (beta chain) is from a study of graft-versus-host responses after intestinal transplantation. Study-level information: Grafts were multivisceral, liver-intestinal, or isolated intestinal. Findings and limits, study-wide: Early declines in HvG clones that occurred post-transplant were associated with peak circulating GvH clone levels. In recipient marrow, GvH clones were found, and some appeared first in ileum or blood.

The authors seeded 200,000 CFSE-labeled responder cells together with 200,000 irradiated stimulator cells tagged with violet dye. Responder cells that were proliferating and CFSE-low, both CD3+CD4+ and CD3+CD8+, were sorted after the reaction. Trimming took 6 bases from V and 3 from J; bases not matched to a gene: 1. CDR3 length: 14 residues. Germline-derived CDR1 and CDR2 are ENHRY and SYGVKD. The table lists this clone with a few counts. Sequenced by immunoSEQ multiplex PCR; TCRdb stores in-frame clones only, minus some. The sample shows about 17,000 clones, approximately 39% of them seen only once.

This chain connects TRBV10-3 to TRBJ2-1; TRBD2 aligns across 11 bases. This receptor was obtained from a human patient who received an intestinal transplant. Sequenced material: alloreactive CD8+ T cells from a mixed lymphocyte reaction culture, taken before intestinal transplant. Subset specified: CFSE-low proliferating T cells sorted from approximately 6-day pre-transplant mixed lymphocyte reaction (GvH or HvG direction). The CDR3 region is CAIRLAGVYNEQFF. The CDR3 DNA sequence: TGTGCCATCAGACTAGCGGGAGTCTACAATGAGCAGTTCTTC.